Listed below are T cell receptor beta chains from one sample, sequenced in a study of identical twins. TCRdb reanalysed the 5' RACE reads using MiXCR and keeps one entry per CDR3 protein. The table includes about 100,000 distinct CDR3 sequences, 5.5% to 7% detected once. The sample taken for sequencing was memory T cells sorted from blood. Receptor source: a woman aged 50 to 60 in good health. CDR3s include the opening cysteine and the closing phenylalanine or tryptophan. D genes are given only for firm matches. Clone size, where shown, is once, few, many, or a class for clones that have expanded.

V: TRBV24-1; J: TRBJ2-6; D: -; size: few; DNA: TGTGCCACCAGTGATCGGACGATTTTTGGGGCCAACGTCCTGACTTTC; CDR3: CATSDRTIFGANVLTF
V: TRBV30; J: TRBJ1-5; D: TRBD1; size: few; DNA: TGTGCCTGGAGTGGACAGGGGACACTGGGTCAGCCCCAGCATTTT; CDR3: CAWSGQGTLGQPQHF
V: TRBV20-1; J: TRBJ1-4; D: TRBD1; size: many; DNA: TGCAGTGCTAGCCCTCGGACAGGGGAAGAAAAACTGTTTTTT; CDR3: CSASPRTGEEKLFF
V: TRBV3-1; J: TRBJ2-7; D: -; size: -; DNA: TGTGCCAGCAGCCAAAGAGGTGACGAGCAGTACTTC; CDR3: CASSQRGDEQYF
V: TRBV20-1; J: TRBJ2-5; D: TRBD2; size: -; DNA: TGCAGTGCTCGAAACAGGGTACAGCGGGAGGCTAAAGAGACCCAGTACTTC; CDR3: CSARNRVQREAKETQYF
V: TRBV30; J: TRBJ2-3; D: TRBD2; size: many; DNA: TGTGCCTGGAGCACCGGGACTAGCGTGGGCGATACGCAGTATTTT; CDR3: CAWSTGTSVGDTQYF
V: TRBV12-3/TRBV12-4; J: TRBJ2-1; D: -; size: many; DNA: TGTGCCAGCAGTTTAGCCGGCTATGAGCAGTTCTTC; CDR3: CASSLAGYEQFF
V: TRBV11-1; J: TRBJ2-3; D: TRBD2; size: -; DNA: TGTGCTAGCCGGTTAGCGGGAGTGGCAGATACGCAGTATTTT; CDR3: CASRLAGVADTQYF
V: TRBV20-1; J: TRBJ2-1; D: TRBD2; size: many; DNA: TGCAGTGCTAGGAAGCGGGAGTCCTACAATGAGCAGTTCTTC; CDR3: CSARKRESYNEQFF
V: TRBV20-1; J: TRBJ2-7; D: TRBD2; size: few; DNA: TGCAGTGCTAGGGGACTAGCGGGAGGAGGCGAGCAGTACTTC; CDR3: CSARGLAGGGEQYF
V: TRBV6-5; J: TRBJ1-3; D: -; size: many; DNA: TGTGCCACCCAAGGGCAATCCCGGGGGGCACCCCACACCATATATTTT; CDR3: CATQGQSRGAPHTIYF
V: TRBV13; J: TRBJ2-1; D: -; size: many; DNA: TGTGCCGACAGTTCGACGCCTAACAATGAGCAGTTCTTC; CDR3: CADSSTPNNEQFF
V: TRBV20-1; J: TRBJ2-1; D: TRBD1; size: -; DNA: TGCAGTGCTAGAGATCATGGACAGGGGTACAATGAGCAGTTCTTC; CDR3: CSARDHGQGYNEQFF
V: TRBV6-4; J: TRBJ2-2; D: -; size: medium-sized; DNA: TGTGCCAGCAGTGACTCGGTAGCCGGGGAGCTGTTTTTT; CDR3: CASSDSVAGELFF
V: TRBV28; J: TRBJ2-5; D: -; size: many; DNA: TGTGCCAGCAGTCTGGGTGGCGGGCATAGCGGGACCCAGTACTTC; CDR3: CASSLGGGHSGTQYF
V: TRBV7-9; J: TRBJ2-1; D: TRBD2; size: many; DNA: TGTGCCAGCAGCCCCGGGACTAGTGTGAATGAGCAGTTCTTC; CDR3: CASSPGTSVNEQFF
V: TRBV27; J: TRBJ2-2; D: -; size: -; DNA: TGTGCCAGCGGGTGGGTCACCGGGGAGCTGTTTTTT; CDR3: CASGWVTGELFF
V: TRBV11-2; J: TRBJ2-1; D: -; size: -; DNA: TGTGCCAGCAGCTTGCTCGGCGGAGAGTACAATGAGCAGTTCTTC; CDR3: CASSLLGGEYNEQFF
V: TRBV2; J: TRBJ2-3; D: TRBD2; size: many; DNA: TGTGCCAGCGGACGAGCGGGAGAAGCAGATACGCAGTATTTT; CDR3: CASGRAGEADTQYF
V: TRBV2; J: TRBJ2-5; D: TRBD1; size: -; DNA: TGTGCCAGCACGGACAGGACCGGCGCCCAGTACTTC; CDR3: CASTDRTGAQYF
V: TRBV12-3/TRBV12-4; J: TRBJ1-2; D: -; size: -; DNA: TGTGCCAGCAGTTTGGGCCAGCGGTTTGGCTACACCTTC; CDR3: CASSLGQRFGYTF
V: TRBV5-6; J: TRBJ2-1; D: TRBD2; size: few; DNA: TGTGCCAGCAGCTCCCCTAGGACTAGCGGTACCTACAATGAGCAGTTCTTC; CDR3: CASSSPRTSGTYNEQFF
V: TRBV19; J: TRBJ1-2; D: -; size: -; DNA: TGTGCCAGCCGAACCGTTTCTCGCGGCTACACTTTC; CDR3: CASRTVSRGYTF
V: TRBV27; J: TRBJ2-1; D: -; size: few; DNA: TGTGCCACCCAAGTACGTACCCGGGATCGCCAGGACAATGAGCAGTTCTTC; CDR3: CATQVRTRDRQDNEQFF
V: TRBV20-1; J: TRBJ2-1; D: -; size: many; DNA: TGCAGTGCTAGAGACGACAGCTCCTACAATGAGCAGTTCTTC; CDR3: CSARDDSSYNEQFF
V: TRBV6-5; J: TRBJ2-1; D: -; size: -; DNA: TGTGCCAGCAGGGGAGAGCCAGCCTGGGGGAATGAGCAGTTCTTC; CDR3: CASRGEPAWGNEQFF
V: TRBV4-2; J: TRBJ2-7; D: -; size: many; DNA: TGTGCCAGCAGCCAAGACGGGGGCCACAGCGAGCAGTACTTC; CDR3: CASSQDGGHSEQYF
V: TRBV29-1; J: TRBJ1-4; D: -; size: many; DNA: TGCAGCGTTGGATGGGGGCCAACTAATGAAAAACTGTTTTTT; CDR3: CSVGWGPTNEKLFF
V: TRBV5-1; J: TRBJ2-2; D: -; size: -; DNA: TGCGCCAGCAGCTTGACGAACACCGGGGAGCTGTTTTTT; CDR3: CASSLTNTGELFF
V: TRBV5-5; J: TRBJ2-2; D: TRBD1; size: many; DNA: TGTGCCAGCAGCATTAGGGACAGGCTCTCAACCGGGGAGCTGTTTTTT; CDR3: CASSIRDRLSTGELFF
V: TRBV11-2; J: TRBJ2-3; D: TRBD2; size: many; DNA: TGTGCCAGCAGCTTAGCTAGCGGGATAGATACGCAGTATTTT; CDR3: CASSLASGIDTQYF
V: TRBV2; J: TRBJ1-5; D: -; size: many; DNA: TGTGCCAGCAGCATAGGCGTCAACAATCAGCCCCAGCATTTT; CDR3: CASSIGVNNQPQHF
V: TRBV7-2; J: TRBJ2-1; D: -; size: many; DNA: TGTGCCAGCAGTTCCGGGACTTCCACCTACAATGAGCAGTTCTTC; CDR3: CASSSGTSTYNEQFF
V: TRBV6-1; J: TRBJ1-2; D: -; size: many; DNA: TGTGCCAGCAGTGCCGGGACCAACTATGGCTACACCTTC; CDR3: CASSAGTNYGYTF
V: TRBV20-1; J: TRBJ2-1; D: TRBD2; size: many; DNA: TGCAGTGCTAAAAAACCAGCGGGAGGTCGTGTTTACAATGAGCAGTTCTTC; CDR3: CSAKKPAGGRVYNEQFF
V: TRBV19; J: TRBJ2-1; D: TRBD2; size: many; DNA: TGTGCCAGTCGAGGCGGGAGGATCTCAGATGAGCAGTTCTTC; CDR3: CASRGGRISDEQFF
V: TRBV20-1; J: TRBJ1-1; D: -; size: many; DNA: TGCAGTGCTAGAGCTAAGGAGAGGCAGAACACTGAAGCTTTCTTT; CDR3: CSARAKERQNTEAFF
V: TRBV30; J: TRBJ2-5; D: -; size: once; DNA: TGTGCCTGGAGCAACCGGGACTCCCAGTACTTC; CDR3: CAWSNRDSQYF
V: TRBV14; J: TRBJ2-3; D: -; size: -; DNA: TGTGCCAGCAGCCAACTCTATAGGGGGACCTCGGATACGCAGTATTTT; CDR3: CASSQLYRGTSDTQYF
V: TRBV7-8; J: TRBJ1-3; D: TRBD1; size: many; DNA: TGTGCCAGCAGCCCCCGGACAGGGCACTCTGGAAACACCATATATTTT; CDR3: CASSPRTGHSGNTIYF
V: TRBV27; J: TRBJ2-1; D: TRBD2; size: many; DNA: TGTGCCAGCAGTCCTCCAATACTAGCGGGAGGAGCAATGTTCTTC; CDR3: CASSPPILAGGAMFF
V: TRBV7-2; J: TRBJ2-1; D: TRBD2; size: many; DNA: TGTGCCAGCAGCCCTCGGGGTAGCGGGATGGGGAAATACAATGAGCAGTTCTTC; CDR3: CASSPRGSGMGKYNEQFF